This record covers a single TCR beta chain. The antigen is unknown. The CDR3 contains 14 residues. Germline V gene lookup returns CDR1 MNHEY and CDR2 SVGAGI. J gave up 14 bases and V 7 bases, and 15 bases lay outside the gene matches. The PCR used 60 Vbeta and 13 Jbeta primers. The assay was immunoSEQ multiplex PCR, and TCRdb's table has in-frame clones only and misses some. The repertoire holds about 170,000 clones, with around 85% as singletons. The sample is drawn from a study of cytomegalovirus exposure and HLA in healthy donors. The study, taken as a whole, reports: A later analysis appeared to link common viral pathogens to several of the most significant clusters. Most of the CMV-associated TCR beta chains (in a later analysis) appeared to be HLA-restricted.

Sequenced: PBMCs. The TCR originated in a boy aged 2 to 10 in good health and CMV-seronegative. The rearrangement uses TRBV6-5 and TRBJ2-1; 9 nucleotides line up with TRBD1. The CDR3 DNA reads TGTGCCAGCACCGAGGGACAGGGAAGTCGTGGGGAGTTCTTC. This codes for CASTEGQGSRGEFF.